A selection of T cell receptor beta chains follows, all from one sample in a study of beta chain features in type 1 diabetes. TCRdb's copy holds only in-frame clones and misses some; the assay was immunoSEQ multiplex PCR. The data contain hundreds of thousands of clones, around an eighth of them singletons. Source material: naive CD4+ T cells from blood. The receptors here all came from a man between 18 and 35 years old with type 1 diabetes. The CDR3 runs from the conserved cysteine through the conserved F or W. The D gene is left open where the match is weak. Expanded clones get a size class; other rows say once, few or many, or leave the size out.

v_call	d_call	clone_size	j_call	cdr3_nt	cdr3_aa
TRBV27	TRBD1	NA	TRBJ2-7	TGTGCCAGCAACCGACAGGGTTCTGGCTACGAGCAGTACTTC	CASNRQGSGYEQYF
TRBV4-2	TRBD1	few	TRBJ2-1	TGTGCCAGCAGCCGTTCGACAGGGGATCCGTTCTTC	CASSRSTGDPFF
TRBV7-9	NA	few	TRBJ1-3	TGTGCCAGCAGCCCAGCGAACGGTGGAAACACCATATATTTT	CASSPANGGNTIYF
TRBV5-4	NA	NA	TRBJ2-3	TGTGCCAGCAGCTTGGAGTTTACAGATACGCAGTATTTT	CASSLEFTDTQYF
TRBV10-2	NA	NA	TRBJ1-5	TGCGCCAGCACCCGGGATAGCAATCAGCCCCAGCATTTT	CASTRDSNQPQHF
TRBV7-2	NA	NA	TRBJ2-1	TGTGCCAGCAGCCCCACTCCTGTCCCTGAGCAGTTCTTC	CASSPTPVPEQFF
TRBV9	TRBD2	once	TRBJ2-1	TGTGCCAGCAGCGTAGTCGGGACTAGCGGGACCTACAATGAGCAGTTCTTC	CASSVVGTSGTYNEQFF
TRBV7-2	NA	few	TRBJ2-7	TGTGCCAGCAGCTTATCTACAGGGCCCCCACGGGAGCAGTACTTC	CASSLSTGPPREQYF
TRBV25-1	NA	few	TRBJ2-1	TGTGCCAGCAGTGAATCATTTAGCTCCTACAATGAGCAGTTCTTC	CASSESFSSYNEQFF
TRBV9	TRBD1	few	TRBJ1-2	TGTGCCAGCAGCGTAGGGGGACAGATCGCTAACTATGGCTACACCTTC	CASSVGGQIANYGYTF
TRBV7-2	NA	NA	TRBJ2-5	TGTGCCAGCAGCTACGGGGATCTGAAGACCCAGTACTTC	CASSYGDLKTQYF
TRBV7-2	NA	once	TRBJ2-5	TGTGCCAGCAGCCTCCTGAGAGGGCAGGGGACCCAGTACTTC	CASSLLRGQGTQYF
TRBV25-1	NA	NA	TRBJ2-7	TGTGCCAGCAGTGGGCCGGGACAAATCATCTCCTACGAGCAGTACTTC	CASSGPGQIISYEQYF
TRBV7-9	TRBD1	few	TRBJ1-3	TGTGCCAGCAGCCCTCGGGACAGGGGAAATGGAAACACCATATATTTT	CASSPRDRGNGNTIYF
TRBV4-1	NA	few	TRBJ1-2	TGCGCCAGCAGGGAGGTGGGCAATAATAACTATGGCTACACCTTC	CASREVGNNNYGYTF
TRBV6-5	NA	few	TRBJ1-1	TGTGCCAGCAGTTACGAGGCTAACACTGAAGCTTTCTTT	CASSYEANTEAFF
TRBV2	TRBD1	NA	TRBJ2-7	TGTGCCAGCAGGCCGGGGACAGGTGTTTACGAGCAGTACTTC	CASRPGTGVYEQYF
TRBV25-1	NA	NA	TRBJ1-2	TGTGCCAGCAGTGGGCGGGGAGCCCGGGGCTATGGCTACACCTTC	CASSGRGARGYGYTF
TRBV30	TRBD2	NA	TRBJ2-7	TGTGCCGGGACGGGCGGGGGTCGTCCCTACGAGCAGTACTTC	CAGTGGGRPYEQYF
TRBV30	NA	few	TRBJ1-2	TGTGCCTGGAGTTTTCTGGTTATTGCTAACTATGGCTACACCTTC	CAWSFLVIANYGYTF
TRBV2	NA	NA	TRBJ2-7	TGTGCCAGCAGTGAAGAGCCTAGCGCTGCCTACGAGCAGTACTTC	CASSEEPSAAYEQYF
TRBV6-5	NA	once	TRBJ1-5	TGTGCCAGCAGCACTAGGCCCCAGCATTTT	CASSTRPQHF
TRBV5-1	NA	NA	TRBJ2-7	TGCGCCAGCAGCTTGAGCCAGGGGTCCTACGAGCAGTACTTC	CASSLSQGSYEQYF
TRBV7-2	NA	NA	TRBJ2-7	TGTGCCAGCAGCTTAGAGCTAGGAGATTACGAGCAGTACTTC	CASSLELGDYEQYF
TRBV6-6	NA	few	TRBJ1-5	TGTGCCAGCATCCGAGGCGGGGCGGATCAGCCCCAGCATTTT	CASIRGGADQPQHF
TRBV6-5	TRBD2	few	TRBJ2-1	TGTGCCAGCAGTTACTACGGACTAGGATCCTACAATGAGCAGTTCTTC	CASSYYGLGSYNEQFF
TRBV19	NA	few	TRBJ2-7	TGTGCCAGTAGTCTAGGACAGAGATACGAGCAGTACTTC	CASSLGQRYEQYF
TRBV5-4	NA	many	TRBJ2-4	TGTGCCAGCAGCTTGGACTTCTCAGCCAAAAACATTCAGTACTTC	CASSLDFSAKNIQYF